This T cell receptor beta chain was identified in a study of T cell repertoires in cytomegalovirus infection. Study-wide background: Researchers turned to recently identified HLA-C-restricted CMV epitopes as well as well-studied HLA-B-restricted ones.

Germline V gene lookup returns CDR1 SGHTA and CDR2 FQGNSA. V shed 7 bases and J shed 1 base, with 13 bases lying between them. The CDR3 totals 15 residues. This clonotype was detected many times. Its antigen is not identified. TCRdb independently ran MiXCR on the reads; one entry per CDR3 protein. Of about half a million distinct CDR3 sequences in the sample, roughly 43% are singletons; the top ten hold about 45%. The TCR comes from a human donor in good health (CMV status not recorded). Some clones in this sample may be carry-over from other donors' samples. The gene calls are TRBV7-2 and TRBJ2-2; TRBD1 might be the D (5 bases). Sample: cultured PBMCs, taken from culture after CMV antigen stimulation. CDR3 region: CASTAQGLNTGELFF. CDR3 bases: TGTGCCAGCACAGCGCAGGGATTGAACACCGGGGAGCTGTTTTTT. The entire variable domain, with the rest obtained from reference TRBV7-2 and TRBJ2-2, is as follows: GAGVSQSPSNKVTEKGKDVELRCDPISGHTALYWYRQSLGQGLEFLIYFQGNSAPDKSGLPSDRFSAERTGGSVSTLTIQRTQQEDSAVYLCASTAQGLNTGELFFGEGSRLTVL.